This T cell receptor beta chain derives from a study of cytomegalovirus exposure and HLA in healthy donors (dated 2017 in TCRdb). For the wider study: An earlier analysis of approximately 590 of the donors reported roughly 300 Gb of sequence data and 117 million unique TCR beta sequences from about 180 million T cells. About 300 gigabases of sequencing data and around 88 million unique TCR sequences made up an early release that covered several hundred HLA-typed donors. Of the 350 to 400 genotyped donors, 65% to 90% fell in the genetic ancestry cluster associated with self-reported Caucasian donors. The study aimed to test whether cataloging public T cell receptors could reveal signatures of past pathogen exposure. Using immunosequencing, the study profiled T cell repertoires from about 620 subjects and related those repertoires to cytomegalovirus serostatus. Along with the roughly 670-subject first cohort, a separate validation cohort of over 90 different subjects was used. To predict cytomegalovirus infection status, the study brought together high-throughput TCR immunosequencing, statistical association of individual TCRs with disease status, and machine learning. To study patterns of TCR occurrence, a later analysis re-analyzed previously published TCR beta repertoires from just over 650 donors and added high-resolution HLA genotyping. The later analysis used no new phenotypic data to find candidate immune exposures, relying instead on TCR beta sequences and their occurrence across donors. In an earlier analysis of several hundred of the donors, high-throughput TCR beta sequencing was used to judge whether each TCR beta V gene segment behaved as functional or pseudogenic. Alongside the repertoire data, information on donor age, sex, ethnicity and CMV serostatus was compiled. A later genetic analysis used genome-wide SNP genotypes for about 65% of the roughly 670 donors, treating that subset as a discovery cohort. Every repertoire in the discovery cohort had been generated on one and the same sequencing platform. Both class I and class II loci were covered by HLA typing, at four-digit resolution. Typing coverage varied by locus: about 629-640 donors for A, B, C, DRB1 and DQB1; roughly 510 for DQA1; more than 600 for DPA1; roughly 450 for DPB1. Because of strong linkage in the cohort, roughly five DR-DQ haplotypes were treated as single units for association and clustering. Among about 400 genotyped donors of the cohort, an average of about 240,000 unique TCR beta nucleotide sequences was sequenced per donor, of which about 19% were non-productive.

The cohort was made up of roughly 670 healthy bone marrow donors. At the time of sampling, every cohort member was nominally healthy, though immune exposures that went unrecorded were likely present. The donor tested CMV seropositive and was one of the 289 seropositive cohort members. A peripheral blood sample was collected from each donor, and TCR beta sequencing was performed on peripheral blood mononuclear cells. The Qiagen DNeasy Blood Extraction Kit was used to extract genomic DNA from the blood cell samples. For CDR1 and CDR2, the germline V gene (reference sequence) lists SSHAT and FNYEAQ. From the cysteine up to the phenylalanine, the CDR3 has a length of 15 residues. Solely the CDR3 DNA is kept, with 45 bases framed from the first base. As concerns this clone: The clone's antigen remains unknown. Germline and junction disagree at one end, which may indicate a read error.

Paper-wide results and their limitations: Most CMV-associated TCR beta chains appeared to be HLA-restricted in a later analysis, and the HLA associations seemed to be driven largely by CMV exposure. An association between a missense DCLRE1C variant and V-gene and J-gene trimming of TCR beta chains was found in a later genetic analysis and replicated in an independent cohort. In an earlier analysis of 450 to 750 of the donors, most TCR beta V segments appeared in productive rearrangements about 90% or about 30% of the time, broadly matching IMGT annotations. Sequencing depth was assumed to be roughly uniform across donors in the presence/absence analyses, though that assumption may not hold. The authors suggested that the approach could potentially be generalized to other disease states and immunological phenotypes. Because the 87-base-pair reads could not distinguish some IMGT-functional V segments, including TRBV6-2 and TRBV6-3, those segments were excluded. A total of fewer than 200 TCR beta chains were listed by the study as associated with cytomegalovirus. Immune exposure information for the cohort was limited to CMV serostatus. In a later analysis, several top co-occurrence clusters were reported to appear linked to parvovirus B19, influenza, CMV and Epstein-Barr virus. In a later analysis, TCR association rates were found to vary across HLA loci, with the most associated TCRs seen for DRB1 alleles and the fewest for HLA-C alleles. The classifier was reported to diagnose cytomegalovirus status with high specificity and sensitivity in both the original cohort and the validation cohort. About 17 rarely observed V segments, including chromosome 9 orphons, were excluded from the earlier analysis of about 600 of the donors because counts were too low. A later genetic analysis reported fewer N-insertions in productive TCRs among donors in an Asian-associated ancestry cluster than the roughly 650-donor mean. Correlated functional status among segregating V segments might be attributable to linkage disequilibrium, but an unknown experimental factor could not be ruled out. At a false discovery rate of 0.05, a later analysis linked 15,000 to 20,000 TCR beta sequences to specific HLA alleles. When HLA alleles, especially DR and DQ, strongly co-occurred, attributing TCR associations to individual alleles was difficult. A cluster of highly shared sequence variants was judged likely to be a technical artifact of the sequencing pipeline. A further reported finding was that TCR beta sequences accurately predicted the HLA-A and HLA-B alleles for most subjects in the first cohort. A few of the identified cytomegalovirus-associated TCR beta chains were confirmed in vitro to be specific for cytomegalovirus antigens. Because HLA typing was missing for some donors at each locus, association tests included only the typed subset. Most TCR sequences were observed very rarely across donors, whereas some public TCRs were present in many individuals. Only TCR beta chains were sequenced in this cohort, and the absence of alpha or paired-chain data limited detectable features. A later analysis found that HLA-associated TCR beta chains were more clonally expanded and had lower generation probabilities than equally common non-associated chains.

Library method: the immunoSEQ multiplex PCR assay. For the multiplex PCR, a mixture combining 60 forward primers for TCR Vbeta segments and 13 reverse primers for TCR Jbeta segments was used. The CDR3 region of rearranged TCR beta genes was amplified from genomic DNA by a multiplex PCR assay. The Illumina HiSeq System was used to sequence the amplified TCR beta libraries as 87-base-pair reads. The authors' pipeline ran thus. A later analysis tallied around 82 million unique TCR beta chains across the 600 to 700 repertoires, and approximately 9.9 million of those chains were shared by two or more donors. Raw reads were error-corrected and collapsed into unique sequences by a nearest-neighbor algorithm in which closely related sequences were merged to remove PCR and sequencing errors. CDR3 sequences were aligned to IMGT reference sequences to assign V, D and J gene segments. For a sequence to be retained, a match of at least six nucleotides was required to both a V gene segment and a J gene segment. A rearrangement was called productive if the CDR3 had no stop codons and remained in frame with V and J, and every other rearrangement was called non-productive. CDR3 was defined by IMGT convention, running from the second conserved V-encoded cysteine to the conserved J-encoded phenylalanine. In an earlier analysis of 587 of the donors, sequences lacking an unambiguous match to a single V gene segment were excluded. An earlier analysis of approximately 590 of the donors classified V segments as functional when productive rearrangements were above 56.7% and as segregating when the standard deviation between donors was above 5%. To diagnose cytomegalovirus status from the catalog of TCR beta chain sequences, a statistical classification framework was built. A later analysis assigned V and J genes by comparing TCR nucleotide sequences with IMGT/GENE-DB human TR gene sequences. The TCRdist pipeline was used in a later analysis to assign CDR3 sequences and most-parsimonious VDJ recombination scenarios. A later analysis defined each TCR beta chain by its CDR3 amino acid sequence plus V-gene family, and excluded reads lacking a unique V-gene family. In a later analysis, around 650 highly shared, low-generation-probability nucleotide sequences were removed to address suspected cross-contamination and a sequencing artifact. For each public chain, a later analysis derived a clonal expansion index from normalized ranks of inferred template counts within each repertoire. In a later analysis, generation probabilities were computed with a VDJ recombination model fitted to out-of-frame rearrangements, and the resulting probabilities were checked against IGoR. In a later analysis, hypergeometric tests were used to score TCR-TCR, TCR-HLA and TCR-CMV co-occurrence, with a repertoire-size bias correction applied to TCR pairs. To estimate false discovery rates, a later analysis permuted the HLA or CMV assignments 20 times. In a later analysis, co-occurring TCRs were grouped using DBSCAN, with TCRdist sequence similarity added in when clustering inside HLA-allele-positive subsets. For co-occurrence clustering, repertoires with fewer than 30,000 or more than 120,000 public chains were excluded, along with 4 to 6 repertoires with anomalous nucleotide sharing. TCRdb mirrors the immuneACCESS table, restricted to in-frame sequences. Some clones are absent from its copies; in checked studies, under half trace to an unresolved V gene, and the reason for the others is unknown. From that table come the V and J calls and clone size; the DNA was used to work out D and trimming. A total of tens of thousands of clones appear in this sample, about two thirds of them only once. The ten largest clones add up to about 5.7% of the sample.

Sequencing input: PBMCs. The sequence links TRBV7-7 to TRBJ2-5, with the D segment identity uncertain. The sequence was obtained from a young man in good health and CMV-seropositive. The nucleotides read TGTGCTAGCAGCTTAGAAAAGACCGGCAGGGAGACCCAGTACTTC. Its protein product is CASSLEKTGRETQYF.